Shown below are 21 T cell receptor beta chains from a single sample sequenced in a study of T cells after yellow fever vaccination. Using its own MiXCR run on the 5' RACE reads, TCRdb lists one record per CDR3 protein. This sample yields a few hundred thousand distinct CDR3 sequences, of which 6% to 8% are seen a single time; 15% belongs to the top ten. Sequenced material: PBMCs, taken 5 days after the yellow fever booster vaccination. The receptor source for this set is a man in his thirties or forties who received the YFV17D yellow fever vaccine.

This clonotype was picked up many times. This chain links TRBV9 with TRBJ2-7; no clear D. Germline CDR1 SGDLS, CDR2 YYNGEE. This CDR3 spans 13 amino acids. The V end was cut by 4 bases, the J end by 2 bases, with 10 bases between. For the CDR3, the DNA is TGTGCCAGCAGCACGCCCGGCGCCTACGAGCAGTACTTC. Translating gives CASSTPGAYEQYF.

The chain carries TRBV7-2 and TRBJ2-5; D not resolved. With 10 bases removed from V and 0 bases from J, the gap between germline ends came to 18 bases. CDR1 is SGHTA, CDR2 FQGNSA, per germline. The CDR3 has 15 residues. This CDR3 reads CAISRSGEYQETQYF. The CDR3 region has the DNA TGTGCCATCTCTCGGTCTGGAGAGTACCAAGAGACCCAGTACTTC.

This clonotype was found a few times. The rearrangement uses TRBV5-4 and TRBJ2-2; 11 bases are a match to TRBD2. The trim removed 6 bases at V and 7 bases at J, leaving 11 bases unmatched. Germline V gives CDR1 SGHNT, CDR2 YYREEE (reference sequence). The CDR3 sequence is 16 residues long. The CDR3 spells CASTPTSGIGGGELFF. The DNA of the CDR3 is TGTGCCAGCACCCCGACTAGCGGGATCGGAGGCGGGGAGCTGTTTTTT.

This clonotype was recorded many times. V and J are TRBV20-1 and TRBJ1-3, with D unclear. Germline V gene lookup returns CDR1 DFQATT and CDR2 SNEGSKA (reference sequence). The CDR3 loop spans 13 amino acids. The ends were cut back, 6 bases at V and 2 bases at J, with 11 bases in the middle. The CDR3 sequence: CSAYYAPGNTIYF. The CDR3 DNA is TGCAGTGCATACTACGCTCCTGGAAACACCATATATTTT.

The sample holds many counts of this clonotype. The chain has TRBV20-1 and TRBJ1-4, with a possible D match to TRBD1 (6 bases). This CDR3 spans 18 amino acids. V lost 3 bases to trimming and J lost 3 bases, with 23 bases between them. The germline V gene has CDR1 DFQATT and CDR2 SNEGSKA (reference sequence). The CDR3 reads CSASVQGIMGAANEKLFF. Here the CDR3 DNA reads TGCAGTGCTAGCGTACAGGGAATCATGGGGGCCGCTAATGAAAAACTGTTTTTT.

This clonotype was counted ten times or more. The CDR3 is CASRQGANQPQHF. The DNA of the CDR3 is TGCGCCAGCCGACAGGGGGCAAACCAGCCCCAGCATTTT. The chain is built from TRBV5-1 and TRBJ1-5; 10 bases align to TRBD1. Germline V gene lookup returns CDR1 SGHRS and CDR2 YFSETQ. The junction had 5 bases not matched to a gene; V was cut back by 7 bases and J by 7 bases. The CDR3 is 13 amino acids.

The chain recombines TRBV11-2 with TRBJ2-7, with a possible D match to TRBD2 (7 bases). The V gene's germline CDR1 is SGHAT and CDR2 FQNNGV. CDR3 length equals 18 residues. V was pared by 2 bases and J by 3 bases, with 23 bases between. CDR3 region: CASSLRRSGGGGVYEQYF. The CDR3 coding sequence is TGTGCCAGCAGCTTAAGACGGAGTGGGGGAGGGGGGGTCTACGAGCAGTACTTC.

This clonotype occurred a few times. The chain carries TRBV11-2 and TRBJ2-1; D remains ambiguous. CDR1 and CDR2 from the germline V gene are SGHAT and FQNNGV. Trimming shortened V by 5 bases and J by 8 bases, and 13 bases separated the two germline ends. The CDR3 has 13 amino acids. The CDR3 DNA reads TGTGCCAGCAGCACCCTCCTAGTCGATGAGCAGTTCTTC. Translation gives CASSTLLVDEQFF.

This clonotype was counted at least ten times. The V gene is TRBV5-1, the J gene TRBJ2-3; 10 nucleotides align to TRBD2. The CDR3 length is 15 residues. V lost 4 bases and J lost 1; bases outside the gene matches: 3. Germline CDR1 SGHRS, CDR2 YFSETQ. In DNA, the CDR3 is TGCGCCAGCAGCATTGGGACTAGCGGCACAGATACGCAGTATTTT. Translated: CASSIGTSGTDTQYF.

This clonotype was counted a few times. CDR3 protein: CASATGTSLTDTQYF. For the CDR3, the DNA is TGTGCCAGCGCTACGGGTACTAGTCTGACAGATACGCAGTATTTT. The rearrangement joins TRBV28 to TRBJ2-3; maybe TRBD2 (5 bases). Germline values: CDR1 MDHEN, CDR2 SYDVKM. This CDR3 comprises 15 residues. V lost 8 bases and J lost 3, with 18 bases in between.

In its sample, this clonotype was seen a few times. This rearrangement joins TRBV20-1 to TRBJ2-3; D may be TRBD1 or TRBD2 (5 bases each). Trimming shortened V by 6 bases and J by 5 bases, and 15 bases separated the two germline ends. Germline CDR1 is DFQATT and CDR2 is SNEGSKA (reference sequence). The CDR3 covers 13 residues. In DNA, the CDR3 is TGCAGTGCCGGTCCCGGGGCGGGAGATACGCAGTATTTT. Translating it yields CSAGPGAGDTQYF.

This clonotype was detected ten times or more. The CDR3 region has the DNA TGTGCCAGCAGCTTGTATACAGGTCCCTACAATGAGCAGTTCTTC. Translated, it gives CASSLYTGPYNEQFF. The chain uses TRBV7-2 and TRBJ2-1, with D perhaps TRBD1 (5 bases). The CDR3 has 15 amino acids. Germline CDR1 is SGHTA and CDR2 is FQGNSA. With 3 bases removed from V and 2 bases from J, the gap between germline ends came to 11 bases.

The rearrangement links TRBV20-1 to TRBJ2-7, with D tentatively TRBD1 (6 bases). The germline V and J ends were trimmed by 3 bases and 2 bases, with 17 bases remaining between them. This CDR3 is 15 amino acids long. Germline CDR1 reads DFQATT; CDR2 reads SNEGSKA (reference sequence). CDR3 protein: CSARDLDRSPYEQYF. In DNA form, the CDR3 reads TGCAGTGCTAGGGATCTAGACAGGTCACCCTACGAGCAGTACTTC.

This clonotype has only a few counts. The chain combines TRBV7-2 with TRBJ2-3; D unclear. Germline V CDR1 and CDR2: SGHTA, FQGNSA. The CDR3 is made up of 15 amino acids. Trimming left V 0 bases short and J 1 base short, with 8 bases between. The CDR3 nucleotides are TGTGCCAGCAGCTTAGCGCCATGGGGCACAGATACGCAGTATTTT. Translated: CASSLAPWGTDTQYF.

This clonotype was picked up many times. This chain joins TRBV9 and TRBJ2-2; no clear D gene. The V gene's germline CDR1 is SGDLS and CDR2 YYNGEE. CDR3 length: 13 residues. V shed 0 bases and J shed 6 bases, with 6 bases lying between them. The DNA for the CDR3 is TGTGCCAGCAGCGTAGAAAGCGCCGGGGAGCTGTTTTTT. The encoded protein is CASSVESAGELFF.

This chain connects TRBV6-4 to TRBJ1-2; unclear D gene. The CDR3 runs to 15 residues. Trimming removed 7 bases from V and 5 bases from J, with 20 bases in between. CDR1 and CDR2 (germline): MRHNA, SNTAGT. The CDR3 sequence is CASTPPRMLWYGYTF. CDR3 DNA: TGTGCCAGCACCCCTCCGAGGATGCTTTGGTATGGCTACACCTTC.

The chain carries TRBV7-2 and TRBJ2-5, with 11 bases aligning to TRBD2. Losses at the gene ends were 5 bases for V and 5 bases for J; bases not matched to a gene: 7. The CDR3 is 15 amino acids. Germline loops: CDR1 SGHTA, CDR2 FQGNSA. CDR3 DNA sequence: TGTGCCAGCAGCACGACTAGCGGGACAAGGGAGACCCAGTACTTC. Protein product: CASSTTSGTRETQYF.

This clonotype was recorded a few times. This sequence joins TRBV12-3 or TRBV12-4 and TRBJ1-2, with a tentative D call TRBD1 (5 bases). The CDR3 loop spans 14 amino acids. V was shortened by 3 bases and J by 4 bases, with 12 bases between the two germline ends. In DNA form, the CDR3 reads TGTGCCAGCAGTTTGGGGGGATCCGGCTATGGCTACACCTTC. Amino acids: CASSLGGSGYGYTF.

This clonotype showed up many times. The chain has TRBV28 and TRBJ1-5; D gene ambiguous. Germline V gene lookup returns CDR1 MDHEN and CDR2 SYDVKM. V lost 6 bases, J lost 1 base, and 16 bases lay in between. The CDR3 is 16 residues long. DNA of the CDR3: TGTGCCAGCAGCCCTGGAAGCCCGAGAAGCAATCAGCCCCAGCATTTT. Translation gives CASSPGSPRSNQPQHF.

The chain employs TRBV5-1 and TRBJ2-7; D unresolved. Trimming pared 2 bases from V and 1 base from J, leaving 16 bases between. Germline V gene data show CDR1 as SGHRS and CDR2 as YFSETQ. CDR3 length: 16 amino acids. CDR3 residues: CASSFRRSAKSYEQYF. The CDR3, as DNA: TGCGCCAGCAGCTTCAGAAGGTCAGCCAAATCCTACGAGCAGTACTTC.

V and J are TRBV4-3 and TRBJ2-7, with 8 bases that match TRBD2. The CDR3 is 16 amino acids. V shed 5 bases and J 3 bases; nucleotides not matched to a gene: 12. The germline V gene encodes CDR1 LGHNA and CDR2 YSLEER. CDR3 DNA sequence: TGCGCCAGCAGCGAAGGAACCGGGACTAGACGCTACGAGCAGTACTTC. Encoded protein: CASSEGTGTRRYEQYF.